This TCR beta chain was identified in a study of long-term antiretroviral therapy in people with HIV. Remarks on this clone: Antigen: not known.

The CDR3 covers 14 residues. V was pared by 7 bases and J by 2 bases, with 15 bases between. The authors ran the immunoSEQ assay, v3.0, at survey level. Libraries were prepared by immunoSEQ multiplex PCR; TCRdb keeps only in-frame clonotypes and omits some of them. The sample lists 30,000 to 50,000 clones; 86% were seen once. Study-wide findings and caveats: Clones with expansion before ART led the repertoire at all time points. Whereas controls had wider CDR3 length ranges, HIV repertoires had narrower ones.

The sample here was unsorted PBMCs, taken just before starting antiretroviral therapy. The source is a woman aged 18-29 years with HIV. The chain links TRBV5-3 to TRBJ1-1; D remains unclear. TRBV5-3 is sorted into the ORF group, with uncertain function. CDR3 sequence reads: CARSTKRNNTEAFF. CDR3 nucleotides: TGTGCCAGATCGACTAAGCGAAATAACACTGAAGCTTTCTTT.